These 23 T cell receptor beta chains were sequenced from one sample in a study of T cell clusters in autoimmune cytopenias (dated by TCRdb to between 2018 and 2020). Each sample's TRB amplification started from around 260 ng of peripheral blood genomic DNA, which corresponds to around 36,000 genome equivalents. Reads for this sample came from an Illumina MiSeq. TRB rearrangements were amplified by multiplex PCR using a touch-down protocol with TRB-A and TRB-B primer pools mixed in one tube. TCRdb reprocessed the sequencing reads and holds a single record per CDR3 protein sequence, with no DNA. The sample's table lists a count of under 9,500 distinct CDR3 sequences. About 4.7% of the sample is in the top ten clones. Sequencing used peripheral blood. Every receptor here comes from a human donor with an autoimmune cytopenia or autoimmune hepatitis (not recorded which).

This chain's CDR3 is CASSPGLAGGPGTGELFF. This rearrangement joins TRBV6-5 to TRBJ2-2; no DNA is available, so the TRBD2 call from TCRdb remains unchecked. Germline-derived CDR1 and CDR2 are MNHEY and SVGAGI. The CDR3 is made up of 18 amino acids.

The V and J genes are TRBV28 and TRBJ1-4; TCRdb indicates TRBD1, and absent DNA this call remains unverified. The CDR3 extends over 15 amino acids. Looked up from germline, CDR1 is MDHEN and CDR2 is SYDVKM. Here the CDR3 reads CASSSWGGTNEKLFF. The full variable domain, with the rest looked up from reference TRBV28 and TRBJ1-4, is DVKVTQSSRYLVKRTGEKVFLECVQDMDHENMFWYRQDPGLGLRLIYFSYDVKMKEKGDIPEGYSVSREKKERFSLILESASTNQTSMYLCASSSWGGTNEKLFFGSGTQLSVL.

This clonotype is labeled medium-sized (0.01 to 0.1%) based on frequency. The chain is built from TRBV19 and TRBJ1-2. CDR3 length: 14 amino acids. Germline V gives CDR1 LNHDA, CDR2 SQIVND (reference sequence). The CDR3 loop is CASSIDPDGYGYTF. Variable domain in full (rest from reference TRBV19 and TRBJ1-2): DGGITQSPKYLFRKEGQNVTLSCEQNLNHDAMYWYRQDPGQGLRLIYYSQIVNDFQKGDIAEGYSVSREKKESFPLTVTSAQKNPTAFYLCASSIDPDGYGYTFGSGTRLTVV.

The chain joins TRBV18 to TRBJ2-5; the D call from TCRdb, TRBD1, cannot be confirmed without DNA. CDR1 KGHSH and CDR2 LQKENI come from the germline V gene. This CDR3 comprises 16 residues. CDR3 in amino acids: CASSRPRDRGPETQYF.

This clonotype is classed as medium-sized by frequency. The chain recombines TRBV6-5 with TRBJ2-7. The CDR3 length is 14 residues. CDR1 MNHEY and CDR2 SVGAGI come from the germline V gene. This CDR3 is CASSYSGMGYEQYF.

The gene calls are TRBV24-1 and TRBJ2-5; TCRdb indicates TRBD1, and absent DNA this call remains unverified. Per the germline V gene, CDR1 is KGHDR and CDR2 is SFDVKD. The CDR3 extends over 15 amino acids. The CDR3 loop is CATSDPRTLVETQYF.

The chain carries TRBV13 and TRBJ2-5; TCRdb proposes TRBD1, but this gene call is untestable without DNA. This CDR3 region has 15 residues. Germline-derived CDR1 and CDR2 are PRHDT and FYEKMQ (reference sequence). The CDR3 reads CASSPTGLEGETQYF. The variable domain in full, with the rest retrieved from reference TRBV13 and TRBJ2-5, is AAGVIQSPRHLIKEKRETATLKCYPIPRHDTVYWYQQGPGQDPQFLISFYEKMQSDKGSIPDRFSAQQFSDYHSELNMSSLELGDSALYFCASSPTGLEGETQYFGPGTRLLVL.

This chain joins TRBV14 and TRBJ1-1. Looked up from germline, CDR1 is SGHDN and CDR2 is FVKESK. The length of the CDR3 is 13 residues. The CDR3 protein is CASSRFAMSEAFF.

In terms of frequency, this clonotype is medium-sized (0.01 to 0.1%). The J gene is TRBJ1-1, the V gene TRBV7-2. The length of the CDR3 is 13 residues. Germline CDR1 SGHTA, CDR2 FQGNSA. CDR3 in amino acids: CASSPRGNTEAFF.

This clonotype shows up as medium-sized by frequency. The V call is TRBV6-5, the J call TRBJ2-1; the D call from TCRdb, TRBD2, cannot be confirmed without DNA. Germline V gives CDR1 MNHEY, CDR2 SVGAGI. CDR3 length: 13 amino acids. The CDR3 sequence is CASSYGEGDEQFF.

The J gene is TRBJ2-7, the V gene TRBV19; absent DNA, TCRdb's TRBD1 call cannot be checked. CDR1 and CDR2 (germline): LNHDA, SQIVND (reference sequence). CDR3 length: 14 residues. CDR3 sequence reads: CASSRQGNHYEQYF. The whole variable domain, filled in from reference TRBV19 and TRBJ2-7, reads DGGITQSPKYLFRKEGQNVTLSCEQNLNHDAMYWYRQDPGQGLRLIYYSQIVNDFQKGDIAEGYSVSREKKESFPLTVTSAQKNPTAFYLCASSRQGNHYEQYFGPGTRLTVT.

The chain combines TRBV14 with TRBJ2-1. Germline-derived CDR1 and CDR2 are SGHDN and FVKESK. This CDR3 spans 15 amino acids. CDR3 region: CASSLLRASYNEQFF.

This clonotype is labeled medium-sized based on frequency. The chain couples TRBV7-2 to TRBJ1-1; checking the TCRdb D call of TRBD1 is not possible without DNA. Per the germline V gene, CDR1 is SGHTA and CDR2 is FQGNSA. This CDR3 has 14 residues. CDR3 protein: CASSPLQHRGEAFF. The variable domain in full, completed from reference TRBV7-2 and TRBJ1-1, reads GAGVSQSPSNKVTEKGKDVELRCDPISGHTALYWYRQSLGQGLEFLIYFQGNSAPDKSGLPSDRFSAERTGGSVSTLTIQRTQQEDSAVYLCASSPLQHRGEAFFGQGTRLTVV.

The chain carries TRBV24-1 and TRBJ1-1; with no DNA, the TCRdb D assignment of TRBD1 cannot be verified. The length of the CDR3 is 13 residues. The germline CDR1 and CDR2 sequences are KGHDR and SFDVKD. The CDR3 sequence: CATSDAGGTEAFF.

The chain uses TRBV28 and TRBJ1-2; TCRdb's D call of TRBD1 is untestable without DNA. CDR1 and CDR2 from the germline V gene are MDHEN and SYDVKM. CDR3 size: 14 residues. The CDR3 is CASSLAGTVYGYTF.

V and J are TRBV20-1 and TRBJ2-7; TCRdb reports TRBD1, a call that lacks DNA to check it against. From germline, CDR1 is DFQATT and CDR2 SNEGSKA (reference sequence). This CDR3 contains 12 residues. CDR3 in amino acids: CSAATGPGEQYF.

The chain has TRBV6-6 and TRBJ2-5; TCRdb's D call of TRBD2 is untestable without DNA. From germline, CDR1 is MNHNY and CDR2 SVGAGI (reference sequence). The CDR3 is 16 residues long. The chain's CDR3 is CASSYSRGLAVETQYF.

V is TRBV7-9 and J is TRBJ1-4; TCRdb's D call of TRBD1 is untestable without DNA. The CDR3 covers 15 residues. The germline V gene has CDR1 SEHNR and CDR2 FQNEAQ (reference sequence). Here the CDR3 reads CASSLGTPQAEKLFF. Based on the CDR3 plus reference TRBV7-9 and TRBJ1-4, the full variable domain is DTGVSQNPRHKITKRGQNVTFRCDPISEHNRLYWYRQTLGQGPEFLTYFQNEAQLEKSRLLSDRFSAERPKGSFSTLEIQRTEQGDSAMYLCASSLGTPQAEKLFFGSGTQLSVL.

The V gene is TRBV9, the J gene TRBJ2-3; TCRdb names TRBD1, which stays unverified in the absence of DNA. The CDR3 contains 15 residues. The germline V gene has CDR1 SGDLS and CDR2 YYNGEE. CDR3 region: CASSVAPREGDTQYF.

The rearrangement uses TRBV20-1 and TRBJ2-7; TCRdb's assignment of TRBD1 cannot be checked, as there is no DNA. There are 12 residues in the CDR3. Germline values: CDR1 DFQATT, CDR2 SNEGSKA (reference sequence). CDR3 loop: CSAPGTLREQYF.

This chain links TRBV11-3 with TRBJ2-3; the TCRdb call, TRBD1, lacks DNA for checking. The germline gives CDR1 SGHNT, CDR2 YENEEA. The CDR3 has 13 residues. The CDR3 protein is CASSSRDLDTQYF.

The genes are TRBV20-1 and TRBJ1-1; TCRdb names TRBD1, which stays unverified in the absence of DNA. The CDR3 is made up of 13 amino acids. Germline CDR1 reads DFQATT; CDR2 reads SNEGSKA (reference sequence). CDR3 sequence: CSARVQGAAEAFF.

This clonotype is deemed medium-sized (0.01 to 0.1%) by its frequency. V usage is TRBV29-1 and J usage is TRBJ2-2; TCRdb's assignment of TRBD1 cannot be checked, as there is no DNA. The CDR3 spans 16 residues. In germline, CDR1 is SQVTM, CDR2 ANQGSEA. The CDR3 region is CSARGFGTGMTGELFF.